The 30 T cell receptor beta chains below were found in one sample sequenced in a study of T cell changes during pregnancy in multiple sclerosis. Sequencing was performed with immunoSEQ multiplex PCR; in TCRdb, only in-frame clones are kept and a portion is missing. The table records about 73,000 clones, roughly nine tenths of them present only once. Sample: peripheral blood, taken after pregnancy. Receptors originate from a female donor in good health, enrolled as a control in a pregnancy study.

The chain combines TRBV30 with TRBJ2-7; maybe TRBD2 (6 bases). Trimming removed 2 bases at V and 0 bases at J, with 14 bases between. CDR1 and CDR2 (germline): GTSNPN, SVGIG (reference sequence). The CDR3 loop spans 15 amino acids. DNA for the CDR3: TGTGCCTGGAGTCTCCTCCGGCGGGGCTCCTACGAGCAGTACTTC. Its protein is CAWSLLRRGSYEQYF.

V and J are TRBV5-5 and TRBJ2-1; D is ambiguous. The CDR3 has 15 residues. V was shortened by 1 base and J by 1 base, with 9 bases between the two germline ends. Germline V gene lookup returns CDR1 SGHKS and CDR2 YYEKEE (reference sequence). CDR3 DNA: TGTGCCAGCAGCTTGTTTCGGGTATCCTACAATGAGCAGTTCTTC. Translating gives CASSLFRVSYNEQFF.

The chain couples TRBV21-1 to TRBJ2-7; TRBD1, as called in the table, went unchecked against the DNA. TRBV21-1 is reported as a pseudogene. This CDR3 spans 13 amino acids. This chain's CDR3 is CASSSDRDHEQYF. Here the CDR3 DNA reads TGTGCCAGCAGCTCGGACAGGGACCACGAGCAGTACTTC.

The CDR3 region has the DNA TGTGCCAGCAGCCGCTATTCCGGGACAGGGGGCGATCAGCCCCAGCATTTT. Translated: CASSRYSGTGGDQPQHF. The chain couples TRBV5-6 to TRBJ1-5, with 12 bases identical to TRBD1. Germline CDR1 is SGHDT and CDR2 is YYEEEE. V shed 4 bases, J shed 5 bases, and the junction held 10 bases outside the gene matches. CDR3 size: 17 residues.

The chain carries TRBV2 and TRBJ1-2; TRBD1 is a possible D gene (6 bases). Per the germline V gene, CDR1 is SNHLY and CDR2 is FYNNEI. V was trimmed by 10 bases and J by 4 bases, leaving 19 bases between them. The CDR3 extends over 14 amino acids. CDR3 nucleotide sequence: TGTGCCACCGACGCCCGGACAGCCCCCTATGGCTACACCTTC. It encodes CATDARTAPYGYTF.

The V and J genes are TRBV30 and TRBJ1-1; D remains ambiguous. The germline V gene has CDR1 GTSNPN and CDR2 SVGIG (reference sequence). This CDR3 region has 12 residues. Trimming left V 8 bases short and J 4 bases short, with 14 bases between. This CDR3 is CALELSSTEAFF. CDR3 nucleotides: TGTGCCCTGGAGTTGTCGAGCACTGAAGCTTTCTTT.

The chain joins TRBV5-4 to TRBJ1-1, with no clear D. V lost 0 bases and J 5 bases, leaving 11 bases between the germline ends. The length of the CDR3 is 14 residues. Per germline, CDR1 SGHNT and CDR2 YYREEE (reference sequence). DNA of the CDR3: TGTGCCAGCAGCTTGGCCGCGGCAGCAACTGAAGCTTTCTTT. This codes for CASSLAAAATEAFF.

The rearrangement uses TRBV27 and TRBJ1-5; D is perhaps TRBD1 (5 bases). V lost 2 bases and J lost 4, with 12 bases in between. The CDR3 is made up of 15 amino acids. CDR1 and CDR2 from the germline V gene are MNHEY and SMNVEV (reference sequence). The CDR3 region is CASSLRSAGNQPQHF. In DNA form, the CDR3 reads TGTGCCAGCAGTTTACGTTCGGCAGGGAATCAGCCCCAGCATTTT.

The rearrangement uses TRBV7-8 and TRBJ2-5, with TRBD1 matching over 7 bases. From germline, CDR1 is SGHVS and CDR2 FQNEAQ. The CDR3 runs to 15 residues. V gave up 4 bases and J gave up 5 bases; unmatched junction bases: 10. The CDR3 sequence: CASSSTERGGETQYF. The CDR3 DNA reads TGTGCCAGCAGCTCAACGGAGCGAGGGGGCGAGACCCAGTACTTC.

The CDR3 DNA follows: TGCGCCAGCAGCCAAGATAGGGCTAGCGGGGGGACAGATACGCAGTATTTT. Protein: CASSQDRASGGTDTQYF. The chain joins TRBV4-3 to TRBJ2-3; 11 bases agree with TRBD2. CDR1 is LGHNA and CDR2 is YSLEER in the germline V gene. There are 17 residues in the CDR3. V was pared by 0 bases and J by 3 bases, with 5 bases of the junction left unmatched.

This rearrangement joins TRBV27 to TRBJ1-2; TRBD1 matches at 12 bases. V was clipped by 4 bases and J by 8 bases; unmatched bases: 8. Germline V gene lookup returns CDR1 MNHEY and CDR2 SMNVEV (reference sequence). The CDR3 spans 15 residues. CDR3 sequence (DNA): TGTGCCAGCAGTTCCTGGGACAGGGGGCTCGACGGCTACACCTTC. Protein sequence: CASSSWDRGLDGYTF.

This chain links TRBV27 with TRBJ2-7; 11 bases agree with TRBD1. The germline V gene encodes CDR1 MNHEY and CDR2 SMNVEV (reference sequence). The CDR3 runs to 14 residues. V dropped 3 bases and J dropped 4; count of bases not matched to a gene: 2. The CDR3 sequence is CASSLGQGGYEQYF. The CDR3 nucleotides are TGTGCCAGCAGTTTGGGACAGGGGGGTTACGAGCAGTACTTC.

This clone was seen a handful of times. The CDR3 protein is CASKTGGPTYNEQFF. The CDR3, as DNA: TGTGCCAGTAAGACGGGAGGGCCTACCTACAATGAGCAGTTCTTC. This sequence joins TRBV19 and TRBJ2-1; 8 bases are a match to TRBD2. Trimming removed 7 bases from V and 2 bases from J; junction bases left unmatched: 7. The CDR3 consists of 15 residues. CDR1 LNHDA and CDR2 SQIVND come from the germline V gene (reference sequence).

This CDR3 is CASSSIAGGPGEQFF. The CDR3 DNA reads as TGTGCCAGCAGCTCGATAGCGGGGGGGCCGGGTGAGCAGTTCTTC. V gene TRBV7-2 combines with J gene TRBJ2-1, with 11 positions matching TRBD2. The CDR3 has 15 amino acids. The germline gives CDR1 SGHTA, CDR2 FQGNSA. Trimming cost V 4 bases and J 9 bases; bases outside gene matches: 8.

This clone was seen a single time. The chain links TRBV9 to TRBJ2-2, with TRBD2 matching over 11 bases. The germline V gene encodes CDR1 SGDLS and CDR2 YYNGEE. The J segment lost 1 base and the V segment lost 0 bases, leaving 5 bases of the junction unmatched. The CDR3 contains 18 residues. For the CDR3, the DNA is TGTGCCAGCAGCGTAGAACTAGCGGGGGCCGTGAACACCGGGGAGCTGTTTTTT. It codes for CASSVELAGAVNTGELFF. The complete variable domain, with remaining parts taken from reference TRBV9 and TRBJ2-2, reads DSGVTQTPKHLITATGQRVTLRCSPRSGDLSVYWYQQSLDQGLQFLIQYYNGEERAKGNILERFSAQQFPDLHSELNLSSLELGDSALYFCASSVELAGAVNTGELFFGEGSRLTVL.

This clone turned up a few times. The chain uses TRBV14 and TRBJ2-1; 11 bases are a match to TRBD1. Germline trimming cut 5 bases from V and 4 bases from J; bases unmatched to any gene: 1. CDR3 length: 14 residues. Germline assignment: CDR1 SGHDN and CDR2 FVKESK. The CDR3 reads CASSRDRGYNEQFF. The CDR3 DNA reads TGTGCCAGCAGCAGGGACAGGGGGTACAATGAGCAGTTCTTC. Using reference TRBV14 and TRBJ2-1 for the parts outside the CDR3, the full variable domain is EAGVTQFPSHSVIEKGQTVTLRCDPISGHDNLYWYRRVMGKEIKFLLHFVKESKQDESGMPNNRFLAERTGGTYSTLKVQPAELEDSGVYFCASSRDRGYNEQFFGPGTRLTVL.

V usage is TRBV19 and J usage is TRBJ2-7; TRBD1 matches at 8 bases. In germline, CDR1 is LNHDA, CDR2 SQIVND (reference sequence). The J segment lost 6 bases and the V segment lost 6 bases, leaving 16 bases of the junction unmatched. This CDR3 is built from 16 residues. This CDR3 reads CASSPQLRTGSTEQYF. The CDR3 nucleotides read TGTGCCAGTAGCCCACAACTACGGACAGGGTCCACCGAGCAGTACTTC.

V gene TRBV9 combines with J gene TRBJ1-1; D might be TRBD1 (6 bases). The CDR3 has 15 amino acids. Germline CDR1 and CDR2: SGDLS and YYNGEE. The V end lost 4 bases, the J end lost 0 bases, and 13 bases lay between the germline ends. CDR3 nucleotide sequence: TGTGCCAGCAGCCACGGACAGACCTTGAACACTGAAGCTTTCTTT. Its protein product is CASSHGQTLNTEAFF.

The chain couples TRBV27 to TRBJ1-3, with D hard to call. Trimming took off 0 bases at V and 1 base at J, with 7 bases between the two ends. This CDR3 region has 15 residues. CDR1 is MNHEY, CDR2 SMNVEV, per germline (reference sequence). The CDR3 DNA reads TGTGCCAGCAGTTTATCTATCACTTCTGGAAACACCATATATTTT. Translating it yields CASSLSITSGNTIYF.

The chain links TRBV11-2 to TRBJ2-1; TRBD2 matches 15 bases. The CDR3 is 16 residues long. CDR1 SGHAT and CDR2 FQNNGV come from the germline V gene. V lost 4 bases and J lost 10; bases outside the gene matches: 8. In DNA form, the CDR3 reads TGTGCCAGCAGCTCCTGGACTAGCGGGAGGGCGTGGGAGCAGTTCTTC. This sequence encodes CASSSWTSGRAWEQFF.

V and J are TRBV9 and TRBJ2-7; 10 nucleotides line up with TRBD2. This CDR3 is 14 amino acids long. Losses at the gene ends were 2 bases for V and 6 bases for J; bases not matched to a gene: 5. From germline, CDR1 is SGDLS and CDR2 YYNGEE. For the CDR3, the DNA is TGTGCCAGCAGCGTCCAACTAGCGGGATCCGAGCAGTACTTC. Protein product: CASSVQLAGSEQYF.

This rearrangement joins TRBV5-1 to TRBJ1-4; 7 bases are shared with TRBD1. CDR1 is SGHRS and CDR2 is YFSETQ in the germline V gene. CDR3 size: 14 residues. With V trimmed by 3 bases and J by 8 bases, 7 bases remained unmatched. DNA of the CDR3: TGCGCCAGCAGCTCACAGGGGCAGGGGGAAAAACTGTTTTTT. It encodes CASSSQGQGEKLFF. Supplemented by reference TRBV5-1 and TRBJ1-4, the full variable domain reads KAGVTQTPRYLIKTRGQQVTLSCSPISGHRSVSWYQQTPGQGLQFLFEYFSETQRNKGNFPGRFSGRQFSNSRSEMNVSTLELGDSALYLCASSSQGQGEKLFFGSGTQLSVL.

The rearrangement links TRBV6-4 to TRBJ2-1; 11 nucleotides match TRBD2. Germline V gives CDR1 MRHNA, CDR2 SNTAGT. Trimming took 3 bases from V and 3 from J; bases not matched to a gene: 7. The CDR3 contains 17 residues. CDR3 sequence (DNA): TGTGCCAGCAGTGAGGGGGTAGCGGGGGGGGACTACAATGAGCAGTTCTTC. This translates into CASSEGVAGGDYNEQFF.

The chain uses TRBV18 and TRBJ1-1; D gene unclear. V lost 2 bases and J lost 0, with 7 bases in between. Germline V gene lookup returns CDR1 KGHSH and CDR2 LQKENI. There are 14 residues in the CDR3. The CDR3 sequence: CASSPGAVNTEAFF. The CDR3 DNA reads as TGTGCCAGCTCACCAGGAGCCGTGAACACTGAAGCTTTCTTT.

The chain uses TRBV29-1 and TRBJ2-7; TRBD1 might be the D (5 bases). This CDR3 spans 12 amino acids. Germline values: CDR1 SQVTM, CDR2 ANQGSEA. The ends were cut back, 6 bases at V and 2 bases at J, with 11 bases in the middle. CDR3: CSVRTGPYEQYF. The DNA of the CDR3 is TGCAGCGTGCGAACAGGACCCTACGAGCAGTACTTC.

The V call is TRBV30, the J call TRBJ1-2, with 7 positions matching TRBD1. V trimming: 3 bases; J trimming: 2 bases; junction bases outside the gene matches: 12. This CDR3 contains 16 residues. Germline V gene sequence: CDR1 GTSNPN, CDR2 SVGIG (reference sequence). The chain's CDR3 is CAWRGPGTALNYGYTF. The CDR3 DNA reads TGTGCCTGGAGGGGGCCCGGGACAGCTTTAAACTATGGCTACACCTTC. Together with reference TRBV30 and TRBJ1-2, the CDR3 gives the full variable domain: SQTIHQWPATLVQPVGSPLSLECTVEGTSNPNLYWYRQAAGRGLQLLFYSVGIGQISSEVPQNLSASRPQDRQFILSSKKLLLSDSGFYLCAWRGPGTALNYGYTFGSGTRLTVV.

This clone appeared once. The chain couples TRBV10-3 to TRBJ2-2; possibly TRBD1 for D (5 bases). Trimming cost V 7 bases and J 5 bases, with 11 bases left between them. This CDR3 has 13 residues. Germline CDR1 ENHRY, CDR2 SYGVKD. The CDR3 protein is CAITSAGTGELFF. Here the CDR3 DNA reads TGTGCCATCACTTCTGCAGGGACCGGGGAGCTGTTTTTT.

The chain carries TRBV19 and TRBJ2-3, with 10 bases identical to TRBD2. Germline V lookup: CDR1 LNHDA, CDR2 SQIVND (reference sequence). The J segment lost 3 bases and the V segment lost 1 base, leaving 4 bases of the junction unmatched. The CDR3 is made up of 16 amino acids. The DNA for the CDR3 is TGTGCCAGTAGTATAGGGCCTAGCGGGAGAACAGATACGCAGTATTTT. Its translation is CASSIGPSGRTDTQYF.

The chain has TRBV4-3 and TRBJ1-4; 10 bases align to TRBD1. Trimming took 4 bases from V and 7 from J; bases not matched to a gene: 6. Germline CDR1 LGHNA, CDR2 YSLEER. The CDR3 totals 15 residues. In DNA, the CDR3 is TGCGCCAGCAGCCCTACGACAGGGGGCGGTGAAAAACTGTTTTTT. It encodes CASSPTTGGGEKLFF.

The CDR3 region is CASSLSWTGTGYTF. DNA of the CDR3: TGTGCCAGCAGTTTATCTTGGACAGGGACCGGCTACACCTTC. The chain uses TRBV27 and TRBJ1-2, with 8 bases identical to TRBD1. Per germline, CDR1 MNHEY and CDR2 SMNVEV (reference sequence). The CDR3 has 14 amino acids. With 0 bases clipped from V and 8 bases from J, the junction kept 5 bases outside the gene matches.